Included here is one T cell receptor beta chain sequence, with context. The data are from a study of shared clonotypes between healthy human individuals. Libraries were prepared by immunoSEQ multiplex PCR; TCRdb keeps only in-frame clonotypes and omits some of them. The data show about 2 million clones, about 95% seen once. As defined, naive CD8 cells were CD45RO-negative and positively selected for CCR7, with terminally differentiated effector memory CD45RA+ cells excluded. Germline V CDR1 and CDR2: SNHLY, FYNNEI. The CDR3 is 15 amino acids. V gave up 6 bases and J gave up 0 bases, with 14 bases separating them.

Source material: naive CD8+ T cells sorted from blood. The chain uses TRBV2 and TRBJ1-1; no clear D. The TCR originated in a man in his late teens or twenties in good health. The CDR3 loop reads CASRERTHLNTEAFF. The CDR3 DNA is TGTGCCAGCAGGGAAAGGACCCATTTGAACACTGAAGCTTTCTTT.